This TCR beta chain was captured in a study of cytomegalovirus exposure and HLA in healthy donors. Study-level information: There were more than 350 genotyped donors. Of these, 81% fell in the genetic ancestry cluster associated with self-reported Caucasian donors.

There are a few counts of this clone. Trimming took off 6 bases at V and 1 base at J, with 10 bases between the two ends. This CDR3 spans 15 amino acids. Germline CDR1 and CDR2: MNHEY and SMNVEV (reference sequence). Primers: 60 Vbeta forward and 13 Jbeta reverse. Assay used: immunoSEQ multiplex PCR; TCRdb lists only in-frame clones, some missing. The table shows roughly 140,000 clones, with 79% occurring only once. Sample: PBMCs. This clonotype was obtained from a middle-aged man in good health and CMV-seropositive. This chain links TRBV27 with TRBJ2-6, with D possibly matching TRBD2 (5 bases). CDR3 DNA: TGTGCCAGCAGACGAGGCGGGTCTGGGGCCAACGTCCTGACTTTC. Protein product: CASRRGGSGANVLTF.